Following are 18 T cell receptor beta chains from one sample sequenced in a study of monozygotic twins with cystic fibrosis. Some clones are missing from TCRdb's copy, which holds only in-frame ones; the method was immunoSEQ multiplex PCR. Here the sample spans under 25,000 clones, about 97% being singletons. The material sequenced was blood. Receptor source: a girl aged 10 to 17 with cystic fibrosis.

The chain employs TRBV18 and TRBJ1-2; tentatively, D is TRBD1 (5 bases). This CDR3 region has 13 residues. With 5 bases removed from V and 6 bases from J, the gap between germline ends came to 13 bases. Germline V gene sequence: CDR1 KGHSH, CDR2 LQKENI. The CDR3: CASSYTGLDGYTF. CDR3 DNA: TGTGCCAGCTCATACACAGGTCTGGATGGCTACACCTTC.

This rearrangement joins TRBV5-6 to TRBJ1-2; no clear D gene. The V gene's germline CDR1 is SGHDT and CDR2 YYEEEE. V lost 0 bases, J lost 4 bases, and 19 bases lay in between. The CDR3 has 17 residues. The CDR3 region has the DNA TGTGCCAGCAGCTTGGTTTACCCCAGCCGGGATAGCTATGGCTACACCTTC. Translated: CASSLVYPSRDSYGYTF.

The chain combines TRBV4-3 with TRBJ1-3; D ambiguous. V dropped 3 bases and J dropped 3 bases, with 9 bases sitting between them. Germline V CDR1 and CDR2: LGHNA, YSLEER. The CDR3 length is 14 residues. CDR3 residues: CASSQETGGNTIYF. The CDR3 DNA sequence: TGCGCCAGCAGCCAGGAGACGGGTGGAAACACCATATATTTT.

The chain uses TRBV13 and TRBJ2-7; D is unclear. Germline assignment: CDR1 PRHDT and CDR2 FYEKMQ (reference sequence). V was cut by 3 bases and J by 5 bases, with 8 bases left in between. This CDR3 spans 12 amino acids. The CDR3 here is CASSFTSNEQYF. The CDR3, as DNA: TGTGCCAGCAGCTTCACTTCTAACGAGCAGTACTTC. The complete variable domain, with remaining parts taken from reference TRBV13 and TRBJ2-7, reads AAGVIQSPRHLIKEKRETATLKCYPIPRHDTVYWYQQGPGQDPQFLISFYEKMQSDKGSIPDRFSAQQFSDYHSELNMSSLELGDSALYFCASSFTSNEQYFGPGTRLTVT.

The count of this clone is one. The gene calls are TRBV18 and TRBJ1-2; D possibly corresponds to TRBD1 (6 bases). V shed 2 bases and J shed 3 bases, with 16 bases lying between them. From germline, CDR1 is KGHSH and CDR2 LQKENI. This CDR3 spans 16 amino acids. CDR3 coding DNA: TGTGCCAGCTCACCATTTAGGGGGGTTAAGGACTATGGCTACACCTTC. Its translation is CASSPFRGVKDYGYTF.

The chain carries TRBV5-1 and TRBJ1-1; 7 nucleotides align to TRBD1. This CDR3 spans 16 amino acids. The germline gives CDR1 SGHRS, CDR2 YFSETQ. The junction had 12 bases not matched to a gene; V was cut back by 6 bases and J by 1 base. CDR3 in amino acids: CASKGDSFLWNTEAFF. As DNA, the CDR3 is TGCGCCAGCAAAGGGGACAGCTTCCTGTGGAACACTGAAGCTTTCTTT. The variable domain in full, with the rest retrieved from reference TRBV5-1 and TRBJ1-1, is KAGVTQTPRYLIKTRGQQVTLSCSPISGHRSVSWYQQTPGQGLQFLFEYFSETQRNKGNFPGRFSGRQFSNSRSEMNVSTLELGDSALYLCASKGDSFLWNTEAFFGQGTRLTVV.

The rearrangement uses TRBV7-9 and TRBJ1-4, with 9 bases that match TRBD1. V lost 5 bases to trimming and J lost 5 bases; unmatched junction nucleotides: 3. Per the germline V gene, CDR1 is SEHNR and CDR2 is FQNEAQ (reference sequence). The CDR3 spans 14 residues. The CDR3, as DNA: TGTGCCAGCAGCCTGGGACAGGGAAATGAAAAACTGTTTTTT. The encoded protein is CASSLGQGNEKLFF.

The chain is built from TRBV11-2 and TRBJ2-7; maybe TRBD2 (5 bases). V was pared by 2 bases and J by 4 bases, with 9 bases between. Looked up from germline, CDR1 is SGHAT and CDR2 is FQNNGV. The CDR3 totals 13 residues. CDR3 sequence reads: CASSLREGYEQYV. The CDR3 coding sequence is TGTGCCAGCAGCTTACGGGAAGGTTACGAGCAGTACGTC.

The CDR3 loop is CASSLGTNQETQYF. CDR3 sequence (DNA): TGTGCCAGCAGCTTAGGGACTAACCAAGAGACCCAGTACTTC. This chain links TRBV11-2 with TRBJ2-5; TRBD2 is a possible D gene (6 bases). The CDR3 length is 14 residues. V was clipped by 1 base and J by 0 bases, with 6 bases between them. Per germline, CDR1 SGHAT and CDR2 FQNNGV.

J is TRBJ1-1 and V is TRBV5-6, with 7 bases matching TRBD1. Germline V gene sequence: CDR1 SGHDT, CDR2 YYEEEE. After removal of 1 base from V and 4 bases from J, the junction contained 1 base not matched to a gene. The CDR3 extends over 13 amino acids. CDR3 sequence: CASSLSGGTEAFF. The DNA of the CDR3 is TGTGCCAGCAGCTTGTCAGGGGGCACTGAAGCTTTCTTT.

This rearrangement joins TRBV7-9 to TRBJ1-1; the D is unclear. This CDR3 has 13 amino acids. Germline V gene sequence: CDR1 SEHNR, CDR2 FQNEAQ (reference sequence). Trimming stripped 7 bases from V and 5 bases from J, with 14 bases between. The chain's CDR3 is CASTDGGRTEAFF. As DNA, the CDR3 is TGTGCCAGCACCGACGGAGGGAGGACTGAAGCTTTCTTT.

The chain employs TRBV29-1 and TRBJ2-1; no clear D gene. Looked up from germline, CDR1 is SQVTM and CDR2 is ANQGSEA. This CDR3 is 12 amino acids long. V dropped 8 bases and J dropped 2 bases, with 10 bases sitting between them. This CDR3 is CSPIVTYNEQFF. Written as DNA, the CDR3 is TGCAGCCCGATCGTGACCTACAATGAGCAGTTCTTC.

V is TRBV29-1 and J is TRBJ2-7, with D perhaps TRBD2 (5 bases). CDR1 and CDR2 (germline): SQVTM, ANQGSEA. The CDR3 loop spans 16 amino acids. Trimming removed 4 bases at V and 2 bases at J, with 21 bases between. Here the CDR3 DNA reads TGCAGCGTTGGGGCTAAGCGACTATACAAAACCTACGAGCAGTACGTC. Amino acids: CSVGAKRLYKTYEQYV.

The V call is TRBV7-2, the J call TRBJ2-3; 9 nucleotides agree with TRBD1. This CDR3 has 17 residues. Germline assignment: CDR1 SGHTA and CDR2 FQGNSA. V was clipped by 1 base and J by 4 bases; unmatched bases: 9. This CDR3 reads CASSLVGTGSIPDTQYF. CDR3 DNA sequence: TGTGCCAGCAGCTTAGTAGGGACAGGGAGTATCCCAGATACGCAGTATTTT.

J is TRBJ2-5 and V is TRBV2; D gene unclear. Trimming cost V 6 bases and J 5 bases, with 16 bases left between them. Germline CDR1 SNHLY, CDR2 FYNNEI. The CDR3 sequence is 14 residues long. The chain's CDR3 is CASSAGPAGETQYF. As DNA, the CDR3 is TGTGCCAGCAGCGCTGGGCCCGCCGGGGAGACCCAGTACTTC. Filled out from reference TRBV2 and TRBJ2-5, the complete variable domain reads EPEVTQTPSHQVTQMGQEVILRCVPISNHLYFYWYRQILGQKVEFLVSFYNNEISEKSEIFDDQFSVERPDGSNFTLKIRSTKLEDSAMYFCASSAGPAGETQYFGPGTRLLVL.

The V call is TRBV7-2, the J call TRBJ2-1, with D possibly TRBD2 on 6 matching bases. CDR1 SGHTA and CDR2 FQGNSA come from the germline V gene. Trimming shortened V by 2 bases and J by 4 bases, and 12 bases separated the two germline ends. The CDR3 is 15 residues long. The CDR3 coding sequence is TGTGCCAGCAGCTTATTTGGCGGGAAGTACAATGAGCAGTTCTTC. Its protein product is CASSLFGGKYNEQFF.

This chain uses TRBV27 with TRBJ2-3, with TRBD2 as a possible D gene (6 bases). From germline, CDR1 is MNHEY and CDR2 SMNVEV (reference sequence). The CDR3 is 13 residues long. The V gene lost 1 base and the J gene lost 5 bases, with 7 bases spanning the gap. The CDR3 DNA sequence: TGTGCCAGCAGTTTATTGGGGGGAGATACGCAGTATTTT. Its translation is CASSLLGGDTQYF.

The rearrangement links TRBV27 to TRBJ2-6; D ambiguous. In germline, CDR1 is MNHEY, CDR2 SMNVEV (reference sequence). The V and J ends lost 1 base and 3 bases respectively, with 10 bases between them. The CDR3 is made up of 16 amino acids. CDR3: CASSLLHPGGANVLTF. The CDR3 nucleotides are TGTGCCAGCAGTTTATTGCACCCCGGTGGGGCCAACGTCCTGACTTTC.